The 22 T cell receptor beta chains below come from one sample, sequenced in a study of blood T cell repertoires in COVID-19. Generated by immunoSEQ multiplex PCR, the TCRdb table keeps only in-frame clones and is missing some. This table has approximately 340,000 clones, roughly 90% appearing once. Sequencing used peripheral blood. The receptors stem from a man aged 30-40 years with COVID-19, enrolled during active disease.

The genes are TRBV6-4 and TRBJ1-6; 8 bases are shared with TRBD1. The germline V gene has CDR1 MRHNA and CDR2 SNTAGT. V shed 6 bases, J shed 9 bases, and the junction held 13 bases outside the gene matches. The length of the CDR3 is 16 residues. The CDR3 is CASRPDPGQETSPLHF. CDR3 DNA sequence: TGTGCCAGCAGACCCGATCCGGGACAGGAGACTTCACCCCTCCACTTT.

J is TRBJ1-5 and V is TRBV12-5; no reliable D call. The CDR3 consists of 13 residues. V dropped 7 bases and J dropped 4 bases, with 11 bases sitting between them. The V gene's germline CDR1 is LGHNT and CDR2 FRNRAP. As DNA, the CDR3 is TGTGCTAGTGCCCCTGAGCGTAATCAGCCCCAGCATTTT. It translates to CASAPERNQPQHF.

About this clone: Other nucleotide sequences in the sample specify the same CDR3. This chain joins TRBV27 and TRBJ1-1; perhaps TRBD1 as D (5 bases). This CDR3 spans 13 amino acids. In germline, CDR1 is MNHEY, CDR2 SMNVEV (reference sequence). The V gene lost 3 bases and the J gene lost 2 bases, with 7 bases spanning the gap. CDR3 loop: CASSLQGNTEAFF. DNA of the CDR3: TGTGCCAGCAGTTTGCAGGGAAACACTGAAGCTTTCTTT.

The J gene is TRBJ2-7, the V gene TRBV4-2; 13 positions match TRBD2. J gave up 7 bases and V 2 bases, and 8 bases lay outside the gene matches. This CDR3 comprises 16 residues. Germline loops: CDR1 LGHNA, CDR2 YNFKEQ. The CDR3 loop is CASSQQGLAGAGEQYF. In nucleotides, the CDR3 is TGTGCCAGCAGCCAACAAGGACTAGCGGGAGCGGGGGAGCAGTACTTC.

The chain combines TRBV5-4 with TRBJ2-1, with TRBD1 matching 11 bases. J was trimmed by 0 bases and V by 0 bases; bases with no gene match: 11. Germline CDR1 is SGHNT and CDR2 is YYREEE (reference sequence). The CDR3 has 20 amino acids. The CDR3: CASSLGGRGTGGSSYNEQFF. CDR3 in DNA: TGTGCCAGCAGCTTGGGCGGGAGGGGGACAGGGGGAAGCTCCTACAATGAGCAGTTCTTC.

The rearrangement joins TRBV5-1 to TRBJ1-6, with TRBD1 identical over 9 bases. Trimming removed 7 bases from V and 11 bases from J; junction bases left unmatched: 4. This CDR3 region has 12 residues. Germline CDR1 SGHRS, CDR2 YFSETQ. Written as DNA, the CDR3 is TGCGCCAGCTACGACAGGGGGGCACCCCTCCACTTT. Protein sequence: CASYDRGAPLHF.

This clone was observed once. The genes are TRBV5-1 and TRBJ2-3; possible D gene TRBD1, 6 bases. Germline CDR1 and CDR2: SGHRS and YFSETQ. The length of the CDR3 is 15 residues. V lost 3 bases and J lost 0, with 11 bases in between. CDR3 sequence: CASSSQQGSTDTQYF. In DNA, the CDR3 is TGCGCCAGCAGCTCCCAACAGGGAAGCACAGATACGCAGTATTTT.

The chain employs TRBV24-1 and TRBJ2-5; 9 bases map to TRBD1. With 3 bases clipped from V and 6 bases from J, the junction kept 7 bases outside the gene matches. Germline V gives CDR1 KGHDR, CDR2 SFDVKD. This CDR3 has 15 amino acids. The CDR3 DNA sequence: TGTGCCACCAGTGATCCTGGACAGGGGCGGCAGACCCAGTACTTC. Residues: CATSDPGQGRQTQYF.

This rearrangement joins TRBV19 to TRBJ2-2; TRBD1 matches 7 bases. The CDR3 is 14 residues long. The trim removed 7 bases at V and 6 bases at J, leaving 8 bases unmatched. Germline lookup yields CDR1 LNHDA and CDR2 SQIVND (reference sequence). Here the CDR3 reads CASIEFGTAGELFF. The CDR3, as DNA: TGTGCCAGTATCGAATTTGGGACAGCCGGGGAGCTGTTTTTT. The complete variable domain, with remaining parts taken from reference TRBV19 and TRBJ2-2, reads DGGITQSPKYLFRKEGQNVTLSCEQNLNHDAMYWYRQDPGQGLRLIYYSQIVNDFQKGDIAEGYSVSREKKESFPLTVTSAQKNPTAFYLCASIEFGTAGELFFGEGSRLTVL.

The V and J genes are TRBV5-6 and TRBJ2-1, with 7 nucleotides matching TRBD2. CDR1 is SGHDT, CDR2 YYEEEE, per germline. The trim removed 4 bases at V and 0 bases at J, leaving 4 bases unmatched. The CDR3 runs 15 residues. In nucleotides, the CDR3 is TGTGCCAGCAGCGGGGGGGATAGCTCCTACAATGAGCAGTTCTTC. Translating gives CASSGGDSSYNEQFF.

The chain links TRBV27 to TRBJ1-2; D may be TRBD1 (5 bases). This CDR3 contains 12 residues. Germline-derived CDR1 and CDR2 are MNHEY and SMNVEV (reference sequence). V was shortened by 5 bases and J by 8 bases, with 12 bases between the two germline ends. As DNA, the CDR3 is TGTGCCAGCAGTCCCTATAGGGGAGGCTACACCTTC. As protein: CASSPYRGGYTF.

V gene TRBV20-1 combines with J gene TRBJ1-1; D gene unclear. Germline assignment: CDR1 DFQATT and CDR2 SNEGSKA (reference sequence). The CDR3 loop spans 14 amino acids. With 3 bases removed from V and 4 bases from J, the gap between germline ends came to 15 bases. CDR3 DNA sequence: TGCAGTGCTAGTAGAACCCGGAGGAGCACTGAAGCTTTCTTT. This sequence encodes CSASRTRRSTEAFF.

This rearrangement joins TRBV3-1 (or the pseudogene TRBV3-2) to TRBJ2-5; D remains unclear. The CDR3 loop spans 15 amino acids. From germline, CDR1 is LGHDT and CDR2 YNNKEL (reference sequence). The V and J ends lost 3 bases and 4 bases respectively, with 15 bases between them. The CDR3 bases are TGTGCCAGCAGCCACCTAGAGAAGGCCGTAGAGACCCAGTACTTC. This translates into CASSHLEKAVETQYF.

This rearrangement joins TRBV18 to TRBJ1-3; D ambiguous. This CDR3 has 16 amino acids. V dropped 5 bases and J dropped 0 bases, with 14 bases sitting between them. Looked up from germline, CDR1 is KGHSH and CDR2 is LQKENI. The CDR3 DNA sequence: TGTGCCAGCTCAGTACTCCGAGGAAGCTCTGGAAACACCATATATTTT. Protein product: CASSVLRGSSGNTIYF.

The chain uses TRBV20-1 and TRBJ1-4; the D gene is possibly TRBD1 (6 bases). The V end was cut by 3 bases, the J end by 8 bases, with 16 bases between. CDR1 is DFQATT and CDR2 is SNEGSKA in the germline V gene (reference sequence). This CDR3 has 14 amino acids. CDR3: CSASAGTTDEKLFF. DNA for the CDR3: TGCAGTGCTAGTGCCGGGACAACAGACGAAAAACTGTTTTTT.

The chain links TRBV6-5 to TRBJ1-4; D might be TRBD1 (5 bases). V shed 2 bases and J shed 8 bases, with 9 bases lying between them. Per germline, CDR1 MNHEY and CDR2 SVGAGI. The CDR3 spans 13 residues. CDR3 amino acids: CASSYIKGEKLFF. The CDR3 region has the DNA TGTGCCAGCAGTTACATTAAGGGGGAAAAACTGTTTTTT.

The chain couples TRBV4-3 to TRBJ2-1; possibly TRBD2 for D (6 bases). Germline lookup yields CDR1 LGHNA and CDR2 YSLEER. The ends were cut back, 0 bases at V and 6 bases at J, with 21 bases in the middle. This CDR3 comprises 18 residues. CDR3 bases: TGCGCCAGCAGCCAAGATCATCTGGCGGGAAATCCCCCCAATGAGCAGTTCTTC. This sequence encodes CASSQDHLAGNPPNEQFF.

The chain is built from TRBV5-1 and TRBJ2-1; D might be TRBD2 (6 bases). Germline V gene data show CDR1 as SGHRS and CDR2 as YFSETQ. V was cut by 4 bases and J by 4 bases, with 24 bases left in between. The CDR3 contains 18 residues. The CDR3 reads CASSPSPSGSNGYNEQFF. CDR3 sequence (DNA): TGCGCCAGCAGCCCGAGCCCCTCCGGGAGTAATGGATACAATGAGCAGTTCTTC.

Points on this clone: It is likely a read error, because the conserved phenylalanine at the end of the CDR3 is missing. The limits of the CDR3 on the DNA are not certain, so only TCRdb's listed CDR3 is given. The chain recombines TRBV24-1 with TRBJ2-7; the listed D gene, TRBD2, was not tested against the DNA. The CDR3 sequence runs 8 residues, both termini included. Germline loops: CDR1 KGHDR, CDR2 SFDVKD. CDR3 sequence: CATSPRFN.

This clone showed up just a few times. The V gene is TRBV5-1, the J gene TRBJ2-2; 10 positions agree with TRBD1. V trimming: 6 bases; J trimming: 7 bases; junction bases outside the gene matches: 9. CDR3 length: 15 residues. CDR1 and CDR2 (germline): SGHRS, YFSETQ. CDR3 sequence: CASTGTGVMVGELFF. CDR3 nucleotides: TGCGCCAGCACCGGGACAGGGGTGATGGTCGGGGAGCTGTTTTTT.

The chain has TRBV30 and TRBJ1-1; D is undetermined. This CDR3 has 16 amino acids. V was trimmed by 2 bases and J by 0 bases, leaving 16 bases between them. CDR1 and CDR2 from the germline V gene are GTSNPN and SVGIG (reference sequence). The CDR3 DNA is TGTGCCTGGAGTCCCAAGCCGACGGGGTTGAACACTGAAGCTTTCTTT. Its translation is CAWSPKPTGLNTEAFF.

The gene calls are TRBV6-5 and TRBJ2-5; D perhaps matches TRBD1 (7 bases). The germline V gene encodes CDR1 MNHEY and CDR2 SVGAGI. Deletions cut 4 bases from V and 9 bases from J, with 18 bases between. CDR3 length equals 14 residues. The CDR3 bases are TGTGCCAGCAGTTCAGGGGGTCCCCCGGGGGCCCAGTACTTC. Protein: CASSSGGPPGAQYF.